The T cell receptor beta chain described here comes from a study of blood T cell repertoires in COVID-19. Study overall: Whether acute or convalescent, the COVID-19 samples came from the United States, Italy and Spain. PBMCs, B-cell-depleted T cells, or T cells were the source of the cDNA or gDNA that made up the material.

V lost 2 bases and J 5 bases, leaving 15 bases between the germline ends. Germline CDR1 reads MDHEN; CDR2 reads SYDVKM. The CDR3 has 15 amino acids. Study processing details: Amplifying reference gene primers gave estimates of nucleated cell counts. Sequenced by immunoSEQ multiplex PCR; TCRdb stores in-frame clones only, minus some. D and trimming come from the DNA, and the V and J calls and clone size come from that table. Of some 74,000 clones in the sample, roughly 76% were seen once. This rearrangement joins TRBV28 to TRBJ1-2; the D gene is possibly TRBD1 (5 bases). This sequence was found in a man between 65 and 85 years old with active or convalescent COVID-19. The sequencing sample was made of peripheral blood. The CDR3 nucleotides are TGTGCCAGCAGTTTAGGACACAGCGGGGGTTATGGCTACACCTTC. It is translated as CASSLGHSGGYGYTF.